The following is a TCR beta chain sequence with its context. The antigen is unknown. This specimen comes from a study of shared clonotypes between healthy human individuals. Notes on the study in general: Sharing across a few donors was seen in 4% to 6.5% of naive CD4 clonotypes. Compared with clonotypes that all four donors shared, non-shared clonotypes had lower generation probabilities.

It was at deep level that the assay was run. Profiling relied on immunoSEQ multiplex PCR, and the TCRdb table lists in-frame clones only, not all of them. The sample lists approximately 620,000 clones; almost 97% were seen once. With 5 bases removed from V and 0 bases from J, the gap between germline ends came to 14 bases. The CDR3 has 16 residues. Germline lookup yields CDR1 SGHAT and CDR2 FQNNGV. This TCR came from a woman under 40 in good health. The sample taken for sequencing was naive CD4+ T cells sorted from blood. Subset given: CD45RA+ positively selected. This chain joins TRBV11-2 and TRBJ1-3; D might be TRBD1 (5 bases). The CDR3 DNA follows: TGTGCCAGCAGCGCCCAACAGGCCAGCTCTGGAAACACCATATATTTT. Translation gives CASSAQQASSGNTIYF.